Listed here are 27 T cell receptor beta chains from one sample, sequenced in a study of PD-1 blockade in classical Hodgkin lymphoma. Time point described: newly diagnosed, previously untreated cHL patient sample. Measured with immunoSEQ multiplex PCR; TCRdb has only the in-frame clones, and not every one. In the table there are 20,000 to 25,000 clones, 94% of which are singletons. The source material was peripheral blood mononuclear cells (PBMCs). The source is a human donor with classical Hodgkin lymphoma.

This chain uses TRBV5-1 with TRBJ2-3; either TRBD1 or TRBD2 may fit D (5 bases each). With 2 bases removed from V and 2 bases from J, the gap between germline ends came to 15 bases. Germline CDR1 reads SGHRS; CDR2 reads YFSETQ. The CDR3 contains 16 residues. CDR3 in amino acids: CASSFRDVGTTDTQYF. In DNA form, the CDR3 reads TGCGCCAGCAGCTTCCGGGACGTAGGAACCACAGATACGCAGTATTTT.

V is TRBV5-1 and J is TRBJ2-7; 7 bases map to TRBD1. V was clipped by 1 base and J by 7 bases; unmatched bases: 5. Germline CDR1 SGHRS, CDR2 YFSETQ. The CDR3 extends over 13 amino acids. CDR3 sequence: CASSLTGDREQYF. In nucleotides, the CDR3 is TGCGCCAGCAGCTTGACCGGGGACAGAGAGCAGTACTTC.

The V and J genes are TRBV12-5 and TRBJ1-4; D remains unclear. The CDR3 sequence is 16 residues long. Germline loops: CDR1 LGHNT, CDR2 FRNRAP. The V end was cut by 0 bases, the J end by 5 bases, with 13 bases between. The CDR3 DNA reads TGTGCTAGTGGTTTGGTAACCGACGGAGTAAATGAAAAACTGTTTTTT. Encoded protein: CASGLVTDGVNEKLFF.

The chain recombines TRBV7-3 with TRBJ1-6, with D tentatively TRBD1 (6 bases). The CDR3 loop spans 14 amino acids. Germline V gene data show CDR1 as SGHTA and CDR2 as FQGTGA. V was shortened by 4 bases and J by 6 bases, with 10 bases between the two germline ends. The CDR3 sequence is CASSYGQLNSPLHF. The CDR3 DNA reads TGTGCCAGCAGCTACGGACAGCTTAATTCACCCCTCCACTTT.

This clone was picked up one time. This rearrangement joins TRBV9 to TRBJ2-1, with a weak D call TRBD1 (5 bases). The CDR3 contains 15 residues. Germline assignment: CDR1 SGDLS and CDR2 YYNGEE. Deletions cut 3 bases from V and 6 bases from J, with 16 bases between. The CDR3 nucleotides are TGTGCCAGCAGCGCAGGACATGGGCTCAGCAATGAGCAGTTCTTC. Protein: CASSAGHGLSNEQFF.

The genes are TRBV4-2 and TRBJ2-3; the D gene is possibly TRBD2 (5 bases). From germline, CDR1 is LGHNA and CDR2 YNFKEQ. This CDR3 spans 15 amino acids. Trimming pared 1 base from V and 0 bases from J, leaving 8 bases between. This CDR3 is CASSQVASSTDTQYF. CDR3 nucleotide sequence: TGTGCCAGCAGCCAAGTGGCTAGCAGCACAGATACGCAGTATTTT.

The rearrangement links TRBV7-2 to TRBJ2-7; unclear D gene. The ends were cut back, 3 bases at V and 0 bases at J, with 3 bases in the middle. Germline V gene sequence: CDR1 SGHTA, CDR2 FQGNSA. The CDR3 consists of 12 residues. CDR3 sequence: CASSFSSYEQYF. The CDR3 nucleotides are TGTGCCAGCAGCTTTAGCTCCTACGAGCAGTACTTC.

The CDR3 sequence is CAFRSLPSYEQYF. DNA for the CDR3: TGTGCCTTCCGGAGTTTGCCCTCCTACGAGCAGTACTTC. V is TRBV30 and J is TRBJ2-7; unclear D gene. From germline, CDR1 is GTSNPN and CDR2 SVGIG (reference sequence). Trimming shortened V by 7 bases and J by 0 bases, and 13 bases separated the two germline ends. The CDR3 runs 13 residues.

This chain uses TRBV30 with TRBJ1-5; 7 nucleotides line up with TRBD1. The CDR3 is 16 residues long. J gave up 7 bases and V 0 bases, and 12 bases lay outside the gene matches. The V gene's germline CDR1 is GTSNPN and CDR2 SVGIG (reference sequence). Written as DNA, the CDR3 is TGTGCCTGGAGTGTACATGGTAGAGGGGGCGGCCAGCCCCAGCATTTT. As protein: CAWSVHGRGGGQPQHF.

The chain joins TRBV19 to TRBJ2-5, with TRBD1 identical over 11 bases. CDR1 and CDR2 (germline): LNHDA, SQIVND (reference sequence). The ends lost 5 bases at V and 5 bases at J; junction bases unmatched: 10. CDR3 length equals 16 residues. The CDR3 region has the DNA TGTGCCAGTAGTCTTCGGACAGGGGGCGAGTGGGAGACCCAGTACTTC. Encoded protein: CASSLRTGGEWETQYF.

This chain uses TRBV15 with TRBJ1-5; a weak D match, TRBD1 (6 bases). V shed 9 bases and J shed 6 bases, with 18 bases lying between them. Per the germline V gene, CDR1 is LNHNV and CDR2 is YYDKDF (reference sequence). The CDR3 has 14 residues. CDR3 amino acids: CATGEGVLAQPQHF. The CDR3 coding sequence is TGTGCCACGGGGGAGGGGGTACTAGCTCAGCCCCAGCATTTT.

The chain couples TRBV29-1 to TRBJ1-5; no firm D call. CDR3 length equals 9 residues. The germline gives CDR1 SQVTM, CDR2 ANQGSEA. Deletions cut 4 bases from V and 7 bases from J, with 2 bases between. CDR3 DNA sequence: TGCAGCGTTGGGCAGCCCCAGCATTTT. Protein product: CSVGQPQHF.

In its sample, this clone was seen a few times. V gene TRBV27 combines with J gene TRBJ2-2, with D perhaps matching TRBD1 (6 bases). CDR1 is MNHEY and CDR2 is SMNVEV in the germline V gene (reference sequence). V lost 9 bases and J 4 bases, leaving 12 bases between the germline ends. The CDR3 sequence is 13 residues long. The CDR3 loop is CASCQGSTGELFF. The DNA of the CDR3 is TGTGCCAGTTGCCAGGGGAGCACCGGGGAGCTGTTTTTT.

The chain recombines TRBV15 with TRBJ1-5; D is unclear. The CDR3 consists of 13 residues. From germline, CDR1 is LNHNV and CDR2 YYDKDF (reference sequence). The V gene lost 1 base and the J gene lost 6 bases, with 7 bases spanning the gap. The CDR3 loop reads CATSRGAGQPQHF. In DNA, the CDR3 is TGTGCCACCAGCAGAGGGGCGGGTCAGCCCCAGCATTTT.

V usage is TRBV19 and J usage is TRBJ1-5; possible D gene TRBD1, 6 bases. CDR3 size: 15 residues. In germline, CDR1 is LNHDA, CDR2 SQIVND (reference sequence). V was cut by 2 bases and J by 7 bases, with 15 bases left in between. This CDR3 is CASSIIGLGGQPQHF. CDR3 in DNA: TGTGCCAGTAGTATAATCGGATTAGGGGGACAGCCCCAGCATTTT. Variable domain in full (rest from reference TRBV19 and TRBJ1-5): DGGITQSPKYLFRKEGQNVTLSCEQNLNHDAMYWYRQDPGQGLRLIYYSQIVNDFQKGDIAEGYSVSREKKESFPLTVTSAQKNPTAFYLCASSIIGLGGQPQHFGDGTRLSIL.

The V gene is TRBV7-3, the J gene TRBJ2-2; 7 bases fit TRBD1. Germline V gene lookup returns CDR1 SGHTA and CDR2 FQGTGA. There are 17 residues in the CDR3. The V and J ends lost 2 bases and 6 bases, in that order; junction bases with no gene match: 12. In DNA, the CDR3 is TGTGCCAGCAGCTTACGGGACAATGGGGGACAGTCCGGGGAGCTGTTTTTT. It specifies CASSLRDNGGQSGELFF.

This chain uses TRBV6-5 with TRBJ1-4; D is uncertain. Per germline, CDR1 MNHEY and CDR2 SVGAGI. Trimming left V 5 bases short and J 5 bases short, with 6 bases between. The CDR3 loop spans 12 amino acids. The CDR3 protein is CASSRINEKLFF. As DNA, the CDR3 is TGTGCCAGCAGTCGTATAAATGAAAAACTGTTTTTT.

This clone showed up just once. The genes are TRBV2 and TRBJ1-1; D not certain. Deletions cut 8 bases from V and 0 bases from J, with 7 bases between. CDR3 size: 12 residues. From germline, CDR1 is SNHLY and CDR2 FYNNEI. CDR3 DNA sequence: TGTGCCAGCGGACGGTTGAACACTGAAGCTTTCTTT. It translates to CASGRLNTEAFF.

This chain links TRBV9 with TRBJ2-7; 7 bases match TRBD2. V shed 3 bases and J 3 bases; nucleotides not matched to a gene: 9. Germline V CDR1 and CDR2: SGDLS, YYNGEE. CDR3 size: 15 residues. CDR3 amino acids: CASSESAASGYEQYF. CDR3 coding DNA: TGTGCCAGCAGCGAGTCGGCGGCTAGCGGCTACGAGCAGTACTTC.

The rearrangement uses TRBV7-9 and TRBJ2-3, with TRBD2 as a possible D gene (6 bases). V lost 5 bases and J lost 2, with 20 bases in between. This CDR3 has 17 amino acids. Germline lookup yields CDR1 SEHNR and CDR2 FQNEAQ (reference sequence). The DNA for the CDR3 is TGTGCCAGCAGCCGCGGAGGGGCAGACATGTTCACAGATACGCAGTATTTT. It is translated as CASSRGGADMFTDTQYF.

This chain's CDR3 is CASSQGPNQPQHF. In nucleotides, the CDR3 is TGTGCCAGCAGCCAGGGCCCCAATCAGCCCCAGCATTTT. J is TRBJ1-5 and V is TRBV6-4; D might be TRBD1 (5 bases). Germline loops: CDR1 MRHNA, CDR2 SNTAGT. V was cut by 6 bases and J by 3 bases, with 9 bases left in between. The CDR3 length is 13 residues.

The DNA for the CDR3 is TGTGCCAGCAGTTCCTCGGTGAGTGAAGCTTTCTTT. It translates to CASSSSVSEAFF. The V gene is TRBV6-5, the J gene TRBJ1-1; no firm D call. The CDR3 covers 12 residues. Trimming shortened V by 4 bases and J by 7 bases, and 10 bases separated the two germline ends. Germline values: CDR1 MNHEY, CDR2 SVGAGI.

This chain links TRBV5-6 with TRBJ2-5; no firm D call. Germline values: CDR1 SGHDT, CDR2 YYEEEE. The CDR3 totals 14 residues. Trimming stripped 0 bases from V and 5 bases from J, with 11 bases between. The chain's CDR3 is CASSLVSVGETQYF. DNA for the CDR3: TGTGCCAGCAGCTTGGTGAGCGTGGGCGAGACCCAGTACTTC. Combining the CDR3 with reference TRBV5-6 and TRBJ2-5 gives the whole variable domain DAGVTQSPTHLIKTRGQQVTLRCSPKSGHDTVSWYQQALGQGPQFIFQYYEEEERQRGNFPDRFSGHQFPNYSSELNVNALLLGDSALYLCASSLVSVGETQYFGPGTRLLVL.

The V gene is TRBV11-2, the J gene TRBJ1-1; 8 nucleotides align to TRBD1. The CDR3 is made up of 15 amino acids. Germline lookup yields CDR1 SGHAT and CDR2 FQNNGV. Trimming at V came to 7 bases and at J to 1 base, leaving 8 bases not matched to a gene. Here the CDR3 reads CASTSVTGENTEAFF. The CDR3 bases are TGTGCCAGCACCTCCGTGACAGGGGAGAACACTGAAGCTTTCTTT.

This chain joins TRBV18 and TRBJ1-6; D remains ambiguous. Germline loops: CDR1 KGHSH, CDR2 LQKENI. V gave up 5 bases and J gave up 4 bases, with 9 bases separating them. The CDR3 has 14 amino acids. CDR3 DNA sequence: TGTGCCAGCTCAGACACAACATATAATTCACCCCTCCACTTT. Protein: CASSDTTYNSPLHF.

The V gene is TRBV4-3, the J gene TRBJ2-2, with TRBD2 identical over 12 bases. The CDR3 covers 17 residues. V shed 3 bases, J shed 3 bases, and the junction held 5 bases outside the gene matches. Germline V gene lookup returns CDR1 LGHNA and CDR2 YSLEER. The CDR3, as DNA: TGCGCCAGCAGCCATCCTCTAGCGGGAGGGGACACCGGGGAGCTGTTTTTT. It translates to CASSHPLAGGDTGELFF.

The V call is TRBV5-1, the J call TRBJ1-2, with 9 bases fitting TRBD1. V was clipped by 4 bases and J by 7 bases; unmatched bases: 5. This CDR3 comprises 13 residues. The germline V gene has CDR1 SGHRS and CDR2 YFSETQ. The CDR3: CASSPTGGGGYTF. DNA for the CDR3: TGCGCCAGCAGCCCCACAGGGGGCGGTGGCTACACCTTC.